The 5 T cell receptor beta chains below come from one sample, sequenced in a study of shared clonotypes between healthy human individuals. Data came from immunoSEQ multiplex PCR; TCRdb stores just in-frame clones and leaves some out. This sample has millions of clones; roughly 94% occur once, and the top ten carry about 0.13%. Source material: naive CD4+ T cells sorted from blood. Subset noted: CD45RA+ positively selected. Receptors originate from a man aged 18 to 30 in good health.

The chain carries TRBV19 and TRBJ1-2; 10 bases align to TRBD1. Germline V gene lookup returns CDR1 LNHDA and CDR2 SQIVND (reference sequence). The length of the CDR3 is 14 residues. Unmatched junction bases numbered 6, after V lost 7 bases and J lost 4 bases. This CDR3 reads CASTDRGRGYGYTF. CDR3 DNA sequence: TGTGCCAGTACTGACAGGGGGCGCGGCTATGGCTACACCTTC. The variable domain in full, completed from reference TRBV19 and TRBJ1-2, reads DGGITQSPKYLFRKEGQNVTLSCEQNLNHDAMYWYRQDPGQGLRLIYYSQIVNDFQKGDIAEGYSVSREKKESFPLTVTSAQKNPTAFYLCASTDRGRGYGYTFGSGTRLTVV.

The gene calls are TRBV13 and TRBJ1-1; a possible D gene is TRBD1 (6 bases). The CDR3 loop spans 14 amino acids. Germline lookup yields CDR1 PRHDT and CDR2 FYEKMQ (reference sequence). V dropped 4 bases and J dropped 0 bases, with 9 bases sitting between them. CDR3 residues: CASSSRQVNTEAFF. The CDR3 nucleotides read TGTGCCAGCAGCTCCAGACAGGTGAACACTGAAGCTTTCTTT.

The rearrangement joins TRBV30 to TRBJ2-1, with 8 bases matching TRBD2. Losses at the gene ends were 8 bases for V and 0 bases for J; bases not matched to a gene: 21. Per the germline V gene, CDR1 is GTSNPN and CDR2 is SVGIG (reference sequence). This CDR3 contains 19 residues. As DNA, the CDR3 is TGTGCCGGAGAGGGCGGGGGGAGCTCGAAGCTATACTCCTACAATGAGCAGTTCTTC. Its translation: CAGEGGGSSKLYSYNEQFF.

The rearrangement uses TRBV18 and TRBJ2-3, with TRBD1 identical over 8 bases. The CDR3 is made up of 12 amino acids. Germline CDR1 KGHSH, CDR2 LQKENI. Trimming took 3 bases from V and 8 from J; bases not matched to a gene: 1. CDR3 protein: CASSPDRATQYF. DNA of the CDR3: TGTGCCAGCTCACCGGACAGGGCTACGCAGTATTTT. Drawing the rest from reference TRBV18 and TRBJ2-3, the complete variable domain is NAGVMQNPRHLVRRRGQEARLRCSPMKGHSHVYWYRQLPEEGLKFMVYLQKENIIDESGMPKERFSAEFPKEGPSILRIQQVVRGDSAAYFCASSPDRATQYFGPGTRLTVL.

V gene TRBV19 combines with J gene TRBJ1-5, with D unresolved. Germline values: CDR1 LNHDA, CDR2 SQIVND (reference sequence). The CDR3 contains 12 residues. V shed 2 bases and J shed 3 bases, with 2 bases lying between them. Here the CDR3 DNA reads TGTGCCAGTAGTATATTCAATCAGCCCCAGCATTTT. Residues: CASSIFNQPQHF.